This TCR beta chain was recovered during a study of blood T cell repertoires in COVID-19. Authors' methods: Estimation of nucleated cell counts was performed using reference gene primer amplification. Profiling relied on immunoSEQ multiplex PCR, and the TCRdb table lists in-frame clones only, not all of them. V, J and clone size reflect that table, while D and trimming were determined from the DNA. The table records roughly 150,000 clones, 84% of them present only once. This CDR3 comprises 14 residues. Germline V gives CDR1 SGHTA, CDR2 FQGNSA. Trimming left V 1 base short and J 4 bases short, with 7 bases between.

The clonotype comes from a man aged 65-85 years with active or convalescent COVID-19. Input material: peripheral blood. This rearrangement joins TRBV7-2 to TRBJ1-4, with D unclear. In DNA, the CDR3 is TGTGCCAGCAGCTTAGGGCCCAATAATGAAAAACTGTTTTTT. It is translated as CASSLGPNNEKLFF.